This T cell receptor beta chain was retrieved from a study of cytomegalovirus exposure and HLA in healthy donors (dated by TCRdb to between 2016 and 2019). For the study in its entirety: In an earlier analysis of approximately 640 of the donors, approximately 260 Gb of sequence data and 117 million unique TCR beta sequences from approximately 180 million T cells were reported. Approximately 310 gigabases of sequencing data and approximately 91 million unique TCR sequences made up an early release that covered about 640 HLA-typed donors. Of the approximately 400 genotyped donors, approximately 82% fell in the genetic ancestry cluster associated with self-reported Caucasian donors. The study was designed to test whether signatures of past pathogen exposure could be identified by cataloging public T cell receptors. The study profiled the T cell repertoires of more than 500 subjects by immunosequencing and related them to cytomegalovirus serostatus. A separate validation cohort of 100 to 150 different subjects was used in addition to the approximately 640-subject first cohort. The study combined high-throughput TCR immunosequencing, statistical association of individual TCRs with disease status, and machine learning to predict cytomegalovirus infection status. To study patterns of TCR occurrence, a later analysis re-analyzed previously published TCR beta repertoires from hundreds of donors and added high-resolution HLA genotyping. Rather than drawing on any new phenotypic data, the later analysis identified candidate immune exposures from TCR beta sequences and the way those sequences occurred across donors. An earlier analysis of around 580 of the donors used high-throughput TCR beta sequencing to judge whether each TCR beta V gene segment behaved as functional or pseudogenic. Donor age, sex, ethnicity and CMV serostatus were compiled together with the repertoire data. A later genetic analysis used genome-wide SNP genotypes for about three fifths of the 666 donors, treating that subset as a discovery cohort. Every discovery cohort repertoire had been produced on one sequencing platform. Both class I and class II loci were covered by HLA typing, at four-digit resolution. The number of donors typed differed by locus, with roughly 620-640 for A, B, C, DRB1 and DQB1, roughly 550 for DQA1, approximately 580 for DPA1, and some 440 for DPB1. About five DR-DQ haplotypes were treated as single units for association and clustering because of strong linkage in the cohort. Among about 400 genotyped donors of the cohort, an average of roughly 230,000 unique TCR beta nucleotide sequences was sequenced per donor, of which about 18% were non-productive.

Details on this clone: This clone's antigen is unknown.

What the research found in general, with its limitations: Broadly in line with IMGT annotations, most TCR beta V segments showed up in productive rearrangements about 87% or about 30% of the time in an earlier analysis of about 500 of the donors. In a later analysis, most CMV-associated TCR beta chains were found to appear HLA-restricted, with HLA associations seemingly driven largely by CMV exposure. Most TCR sequences were observed very rarely across donors, whereas some public TCRs were present in many individuals. Sequencing depth was assumed to be roughly uniform across donors in the presence/absence analyses, though that assumption may not hold. Correlated functional status among segregating V segments might be attributable to linkage disequilibrium, but an unknown experimental factor could not be ruled out. A total of roughly 160 TCR beta chains were listed by the study as associated with cytomegalovirus. A later genetic analysis reported fewer N-insertions in productive TCRs among donors in an Asian-associated ancestry cluster than the roughly 700-donor mean. Because counts were too low, some 16 rarely observed V segments, including chromosome 9 orphons, were excluded from the earlier analysis of roughly 580 of the donors. A further reported finding was that TCR beta sequences accurately predicted the HLA-A and HLA-B alleles for most subjects in the first cohort. Strong co-occurrence of HLA alleles, especially DR and DQ, made assigning TCR associations to individual alleles difficult. A later analysis found that HLA-associated TCR beta chains were more clonally expanded and had lower generation probabilities than equally common non-associated chains. The authors suggested that the approach could potentially be extended to other disease states and immunological phenotypes. The classifier was reported to diagnose cytomegalovirus status with high specificity and sensitivity in both the original cohort and the validation cohort. At a false discovery rate of 0.05, a later analysis linked 15,000 to 20,000 TCR beta sequences to specific HLA alleles. The 87-base-pair reads could not distinguish some IMGT-functional V segments, including TRBV6-2 and TRBV6-3, so those segments were excluded. Because HLA typing was missing for some donors at each locus, association tests included only the typed subset. A cluster of highly shared sequence variants was judged likely to represent a technical artifact of the sequencing pipeline. A later analysis found that TCR association rates varied across HLA loci, with DRB1 alleles showing the most associated TCRs and HLA-C alleles the fewest. Three of the identified cytomegalovirus-associated TCR beta chains were confirmed in vitro to be specific for cytomegalovirus antigens. A later analysis reported that several top co-occurrence clusters appeared linked to parvovirus B19, influenza, CMV and Epstein-Barr virus. The cohort was sequenced for TCR beta chains only, and without alpha or paired-chain data the features that could be detected were limited. Immune exposure information for the cohort was limited to CMV serostatus. A later genetic analysis associated a missense DCLRE1C variant with V-gene and J-gene trimming of TCR beta chains, and an independent cohort replicated the association.

Library creation used the immunoSEQ multiplex PCR assay. The multiplex PCR relied on a mix of 60 forward primers for TCR Vbeta segments and 13 reverse primers for TCR Jbeta segments. The CDR3 region of rearranged TCR beta genes was amplified from genomic DNA by a multiplex PCR assay. On the Illumina HiSeq System, the amplified TCR beta libraries were sequenced as 87-base-pair reads. The authors processed their data as follows. A later analysis tallied 75 million to 95 million unique TCR beta chains across the 666 repertoires, and some 10 million of those chains were shared by two or more donors. Raw reads were error-corrected and collapsed into unique sequences by a nearest-neighbor algorithm in which closely related sequences were merged to remove PCR and sequencing errors. To assign V, D and J gene segments, CDR3 sequences were aligned to IMGT reference sequences. For a sequence to be retained, a match of at least six nucleotides to both a V gene segment and a J gene segment was required. Rearrangements were called productive when the CDR3 lacked stop codons and stayed in frame with V and J; all others were non-productive. Following IMGT convention, CDR3 was defined as the stretch from the second conserved V-encoded cysteine to the conserved J-encoded phenylalanine. The earlier analysis of roughly 590 of the donors excluded sequences that lacked an unambiguous match to a single V gene segment. An earlier analysis of a few hundred of the donors called V segments functional above 56.7% productive rearrangements and segregating when the between-donor standard deviation exceeded 5%. To diagnose cytomegalovirus status from the catalog of TCR beta chain sequences, a statistical classification framework was built. V and J gene assignment, in a later analysis, came from comparing TCR nucleotide sequences with IMGT/GENE-DB human TR gene sequences. In a later analysis, CDR3 sequences and most-parsimonious VDJ recombination scenarios were assigned using the TCRdist pipeline. In a later analysis, each TCR beta chain was defined by its CDR3 amino acid sequence together with its V-gene family, and reads lacking a unique V-gene family were excluded. A later analysis removed 550 to 650 highly shared, low-generation-probability nucleotide sequences to deal with suspected cross-contamination and a sequencing artifact. A later analysis calculated a clonal expansion index for each public chain from normalized within-repertoire ranks of inferred template counts. In a later analysis, generation probabilities were computed with a VDJ recombination model fitted to out-of-frame rearrangements, and the resulting probabilities were checked against IGoR. Hypergeometric tests were used in a later analysis to score TCR-TCR, TCR-HLA and TCR-CMV co-occurrence, with a repertoire-size bias correction applied to the TCR pairs. False discovery rates were estimated in a later analysis by permuting HLA or CMV assignments 20 times. In a later analysis, co-occurring TCRs were grouped using DBSCAN, and TCRdist sequence similarity was added for clustering within HLA-allele-positive subsets. Repertoires with fewer than 30,000 or more than 120,000 public chains were left out of co-occurrence clustering, as were about five repertoires with anomalous nucleotide sharing. The immuneACCESS repertoire file appears here via TCRdb, limited to in-frame rearrangements. These files lack a portion of the clones; in checked studies, under half of the deficit traces to unresolved V genes, and the cause of the others is not known. V and J calls and clone size follow that table, whereas D and trimming were derived from the DNA. The sample table on file contains about 200,000 clones. Less than 0.85% of the sample belongs to the ten largest clones.

Trimming takes 0 bases off V and 6 bases off J; junction bases not matched to a gene: 8. Counted from cysteine to phenylalanine, this CDR3 has 15 amino acids. The entry retains the CDR3 DNA only, 45 bases that are in frame from base 1. The germline V gene sets CDR1 to SGHRS and CDR2 to YFSETQ. The cohort comprised hundreds of healthy bone marrow donors. All cohort members were sampled while nominally healthy, although unrecorded immune exposures were likely present. The donor tested CMV seronegative and was one of the 352 seronegative cohort members. Every donor gave a peripheral blood sample, and the peripheral blood mononuclear cells from that sample were used for TCR beta sequencing. Genomic DNA extraction from the blood cell samples was performed with the Qiagen DNeasy Blood Extraction Kit.

The TCR comes from a boy between 10 and 17 years old in good health and CMV-seronegative. The sequencing sample was made of PBMCs. The chain uses TRBV5-1 and TRBJ2-7, with 8 bases matching TRBD1. The CDR3 is CASSLEAGQGAEQYF. At the DNA level, the sequence is TGCGCCAGCAGCTTGGAGGCAGGACAGGGTGCCGAGCAGTACTTC.